This T cell receptor (beta chain) was sequenced in a study of blood T cell repertoires in COVID-19. Study summary: Donors in the United States, Italy and Spain gave samples during acute or convalescent COVID-19.

Authors' processing steps: Cell counts per sample came from amplifying reference gene primers. The data were produced by immunoSEQ multiplex PCR, yet TCRdb's version contains in-frame clones alone and is incomplete. Clone size and the V and J calls come from that table; the DNA yielded D and trimming. Among approximately 220,000 clones listed, nearly 90% were seen once. This study enrolled people aged roughly 18 to 90 from about 24 US geographic areas. Germline CDR1 and CDR2: LNHDA and SQIVND (reference sequence). This CDR3 comprises 15 residues. The V gene end was trimmed by 4 bases and the J gene end by 5 bases; junction bases not matched to a gene: 2.

The sequence was obtained from a young man who had been exposed to COVID-19. V usage is TRBV19 and J usage is TRBJ2-3; 14 nucleotides agree with TRBD2. Sequenced input: PBMCs or T cells enriched from blood (not recorded which). The CDR3 DNA reads TGTGCCAGTAGTACAGGGACTAGCGGGGGAGATACGCAGTATTTT. It encodes CASSTGTSGGDTQYF.